This T cell receptor beta chain was sequenced in a study of human T cells and chemical hapten exposure. Time point specified: patch test 1, 2 weeks after DPC sensitization. Treatment described: therapeutic diphenylcyclopropenone sensitization with weekly scalp DPC. Every donor had alopecia and was 18 to 70 years old; all were suitable for DPC. TCRdb re-called the RACE reads with MiXCR, one entry per CDR3 protein. Of approximately 49,000 distinct CDR3 sequences detected, roughly 9.5% appear once; the ten largest clones hold 3.5% to 5%. The sample holds many counts of this clonotype. This CDR3 comprises 14 residues. The ends lost 6 bases at V and 4 bases at J; junction bases unmatched: 7. The germline V gene has CDR1 DFQATT and CDR2 SNEGSKA (reference sequence).

The sequence was obtained from a woman aged 45-59 years with alopecia areata. Some clones in this sample may be carry-over from other donors' samples. The material was whole blood, obtained in connection with sensitization to the hapten diphenylcyclopropenone (DPC). V is TRBV20-1 and J is TRBJ2-5; TRBD2 agrees at 11 bases. The CDR3 loop is CSAISGRGGETQYF. CDR3 nucleotides: TGCAGTGCGATTAGCGGGAGGGGGGGAGAGACCCAGTACTTC.